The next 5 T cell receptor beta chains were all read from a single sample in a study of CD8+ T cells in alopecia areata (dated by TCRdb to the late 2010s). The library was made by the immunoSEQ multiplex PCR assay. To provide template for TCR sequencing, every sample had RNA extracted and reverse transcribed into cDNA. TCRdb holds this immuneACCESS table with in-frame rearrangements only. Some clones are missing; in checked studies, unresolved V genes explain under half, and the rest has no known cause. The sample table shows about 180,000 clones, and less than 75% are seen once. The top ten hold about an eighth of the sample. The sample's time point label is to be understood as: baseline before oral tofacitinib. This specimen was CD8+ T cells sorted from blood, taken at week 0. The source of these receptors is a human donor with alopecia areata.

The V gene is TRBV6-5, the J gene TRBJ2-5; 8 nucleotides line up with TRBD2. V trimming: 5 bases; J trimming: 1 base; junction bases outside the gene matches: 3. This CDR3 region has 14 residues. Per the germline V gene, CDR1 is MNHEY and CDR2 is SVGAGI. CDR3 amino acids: CASSLAGLQETQYF. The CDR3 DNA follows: TGTGCCAGCAGTCTAGCGGGCCTCCAAGAGACCCAGTACTTC.

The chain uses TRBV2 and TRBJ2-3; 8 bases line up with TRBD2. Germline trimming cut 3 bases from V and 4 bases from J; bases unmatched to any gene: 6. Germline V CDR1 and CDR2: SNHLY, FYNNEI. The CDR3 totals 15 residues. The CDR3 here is CASSESGSGADTQYF. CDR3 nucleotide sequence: TGTGCCAGCAGTGAGTCGGGTAGCGGGGCAGATACGCAGTATTTT.

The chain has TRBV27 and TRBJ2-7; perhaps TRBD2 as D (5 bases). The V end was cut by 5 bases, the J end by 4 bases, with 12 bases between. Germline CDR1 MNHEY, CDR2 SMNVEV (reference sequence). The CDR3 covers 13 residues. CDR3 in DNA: TGTGCCAGCAGTCTCGGGATAGGGTACGAGCAGTACTTC. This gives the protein CASSLGIGYEQYF.

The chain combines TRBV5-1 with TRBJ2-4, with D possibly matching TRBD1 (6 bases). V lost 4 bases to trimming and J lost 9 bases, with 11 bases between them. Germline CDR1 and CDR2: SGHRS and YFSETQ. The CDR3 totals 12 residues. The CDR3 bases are TGCGCCAGCAGCCAGGACAGTCCCATTCAGTACTTC. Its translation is CASSQDSPIQYF.

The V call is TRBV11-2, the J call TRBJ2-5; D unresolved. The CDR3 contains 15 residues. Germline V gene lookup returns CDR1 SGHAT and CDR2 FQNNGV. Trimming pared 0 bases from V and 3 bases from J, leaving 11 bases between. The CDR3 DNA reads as TGTGCCAGCAGCTTAGAATGGGGTCTTAAAGAGACCCAGTACTTC. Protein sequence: CASSLEWGLKETQYF.